This T cell receptor (beta chain) appears in the sequencing data of a study of blood T cell repertoires in COVID-19 (dated by TCRdb to the early 2020s). A note on the overall study: Samples covering the acute and convalescent phases of COVID-19 were provided by collaborators in the United States, Italy and Spain. A de-identified subject ID, COVID-19 status, age in years and sex were almost always included in the sample metadata. The dataset comprised deeply sampled blood TCRbeta repertoires from subjects exposed to, actively infected with, or recovered from COVID-19. Where HLA class I and class II types were available, the types were taken from metadata supplied by the sample provider, not from assay-based typing. The prospective study material was composed of cDNA or gDNA derived from T cells, B-cell-depleted T cells, or PBMCs. Samples were obtained from the ongoing ImmuneRACE study (first 160 participants) and from over a thousand subjects provided by 6 global collaborators. The repertoires were released in a freely available public database intended as a resource for research on the immune response to SARS-CoV-2.

On the study overall, not on this receptor specifically: The amount of clinical and demographic metadata varied by source and participant and was provided uncurated.

From cysteine to phenylalanine, the CDR3 is 14 amino acids long. CDR3 DNA is the only sequence kept; it has 42 bases, read in frame from the first base. Looking up the germline V gene yields CDR1 SGHTA and CDR2 FQGTGA. Compared with germline, V lacks 4 bases and J lacks 4 bases; bases without a gene match: 6. In Seattle, one collaborating source enrolled patients while the infection was active and tracked those patients longitudinally over the course of disease. Collaborating institutions collected whole blood in K2EDTA tubes following their own protocols. For TCRbeta analysis, collaborator samples were shipped as frozen whole blood, as isolated PBMCs, or as DNA extracted from either sample type. Points on this clone: The clone's antigen remains unknown. No base quality information exists; no much larger clone differs at one position.

TCRbeta CDR3 regions were amplified from genomic DNA using the immunoSEQ Assay, a bias-controlled multiplex PCR. Turning to the authors' computational methods: The number of nucleated cells in each sample was estimated from the amplification of reference gene primers within the assay. To quantify the absolute abundance of each unique TCRbeta CDR3 rearrangement, sequence reads were collapsed and filtered. Productive Simpson clonality was computed per sample as the square root of Simpson's diversity index over productive rearrangements. The table comes from immuneACCESS by way of TCRdb, which keeps in-frame sequences with V and J called. Part of the clones is missing from these tables; in studies checked, under half for an unresolved V gene and the rest for unknown reasons. V and J calls and clone size are as listed in that table; D and trimming were resolved from the DNA. The table for this sample lists about 100,000 clones; around 90% of them were counted only once. Clones ranked in the top ten supply more than 3.5% of the sample.

The sequenced material came from peripheral blood. The sequence derives from a human donor with COVID-19, enrolled during active disease. The donor label of this sample is uncertain. The chain was built from TRBV7-3 and TRBJ1-1; TRBD1 agrees with 7 junctional bases. The encoded CDR3 is CASSSGQLSTEAFF. The nucleotide sequence reads TGTGCCAGCAGCTCGGGACAGTTGAGCACTGAAGCTTTCTTT.